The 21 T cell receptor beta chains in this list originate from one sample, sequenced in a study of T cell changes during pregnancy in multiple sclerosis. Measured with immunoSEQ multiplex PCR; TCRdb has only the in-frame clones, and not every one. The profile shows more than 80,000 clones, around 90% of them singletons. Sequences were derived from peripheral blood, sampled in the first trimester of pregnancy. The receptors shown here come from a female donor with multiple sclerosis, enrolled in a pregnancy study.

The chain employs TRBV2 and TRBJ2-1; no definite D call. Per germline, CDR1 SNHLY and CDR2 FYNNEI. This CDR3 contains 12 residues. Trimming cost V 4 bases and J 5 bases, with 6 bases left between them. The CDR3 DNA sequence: TGTGCCAGCAGTGGGAGTAACAATGAGCAGTTCTTC. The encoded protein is CASSGSNNEQFF.

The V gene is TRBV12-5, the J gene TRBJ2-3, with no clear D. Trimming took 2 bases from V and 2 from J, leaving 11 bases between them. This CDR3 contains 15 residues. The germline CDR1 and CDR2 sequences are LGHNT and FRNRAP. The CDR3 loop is CASGLSSTVTDTQYF. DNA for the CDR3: TGTGCTAGTGGTTTGAGTAGCACCGTCACAGATACGCAGTATTTT.

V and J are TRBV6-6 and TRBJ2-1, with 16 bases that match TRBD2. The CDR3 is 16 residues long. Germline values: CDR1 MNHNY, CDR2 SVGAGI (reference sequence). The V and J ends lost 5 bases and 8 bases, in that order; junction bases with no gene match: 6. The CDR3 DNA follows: TGTGCCAGCAGTAAGGGACTAGCGGGAGGGCCGGATGAGCAGTTCTTC. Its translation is CASSKGLAGGPDEQFF.

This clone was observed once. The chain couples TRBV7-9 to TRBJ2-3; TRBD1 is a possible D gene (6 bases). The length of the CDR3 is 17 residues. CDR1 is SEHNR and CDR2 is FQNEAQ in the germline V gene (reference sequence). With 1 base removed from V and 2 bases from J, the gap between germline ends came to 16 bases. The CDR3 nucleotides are TGTGCCAGCAGCTTAGTATGGGGGCGCGAATCCACAGATACGCAGTATTTT. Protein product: CASSLVWGRESTDTQYF.

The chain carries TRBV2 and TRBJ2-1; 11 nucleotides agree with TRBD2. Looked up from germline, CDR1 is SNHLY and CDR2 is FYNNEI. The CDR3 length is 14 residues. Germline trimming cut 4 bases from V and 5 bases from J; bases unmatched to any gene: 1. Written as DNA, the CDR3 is TGTGCCAGCAGTGCACTAGCGGGAGACAATGAGCAGTTCTTC. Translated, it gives CASSALAGDNEQFF.

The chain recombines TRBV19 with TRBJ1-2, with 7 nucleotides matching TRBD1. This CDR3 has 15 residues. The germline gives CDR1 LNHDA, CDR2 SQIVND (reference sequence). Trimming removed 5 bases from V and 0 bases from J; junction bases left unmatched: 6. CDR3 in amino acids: CASSRRQGPNYGYTF. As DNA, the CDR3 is TGTGCCAGTAGTCGACGACAGGGCCCTAACTATGGCTACACCTTC.

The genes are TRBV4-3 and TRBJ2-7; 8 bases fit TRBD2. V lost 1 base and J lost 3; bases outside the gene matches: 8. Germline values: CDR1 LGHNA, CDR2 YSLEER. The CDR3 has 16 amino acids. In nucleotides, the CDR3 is TGCGCCAGCAGCCAAGGTAGTAGCGGGACCCGCTACGAGCAGTACTTC. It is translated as CASSQGSSGTRYEQYF.

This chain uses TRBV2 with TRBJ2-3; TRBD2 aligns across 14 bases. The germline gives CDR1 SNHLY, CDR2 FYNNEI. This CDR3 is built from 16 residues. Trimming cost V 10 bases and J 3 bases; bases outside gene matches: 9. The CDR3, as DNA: TGTGCCATGCCGGGACTAGCGGGAGTGGGTACAGATACGCAGTATTTT. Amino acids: CAMPGLAGVGTDTQYF.

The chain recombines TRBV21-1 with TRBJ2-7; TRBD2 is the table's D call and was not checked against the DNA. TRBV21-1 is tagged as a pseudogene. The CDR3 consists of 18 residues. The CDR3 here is CASSKRGGRANCSDEQYF. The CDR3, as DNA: TGTGCCAGCAGCAAAAGGGGCGGGAGGGCCAATTGTTCGGATGAGCAGTACTTC.

The CDR3: CASSSYDRQAPYEQYF. The CDR3 DNA reads TGTGCCAGCAGCTCCTATGATCGACAGGCCCCTTACGAGCAGTACTTC. V gene TRBV7-8 combines with J gene TRBJ2-7; tentative D call: TRBD1 (6 bases). The CDR3 is 16 amino acids. Trimming stripped 4 bases from V and 4 bases from J, with 20 bases between. Germline CDR1 reads SGHVS; CDR2 reads FQNEAQ.

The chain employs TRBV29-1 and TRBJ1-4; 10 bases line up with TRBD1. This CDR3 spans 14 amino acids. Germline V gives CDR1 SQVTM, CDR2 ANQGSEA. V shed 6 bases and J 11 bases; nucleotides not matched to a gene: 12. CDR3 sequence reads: CSVVVPGQGLKLFF. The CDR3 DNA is TGCAGCGTCGTAGTACCGGGACAGGGGTTGAAACTGTTTTTT.

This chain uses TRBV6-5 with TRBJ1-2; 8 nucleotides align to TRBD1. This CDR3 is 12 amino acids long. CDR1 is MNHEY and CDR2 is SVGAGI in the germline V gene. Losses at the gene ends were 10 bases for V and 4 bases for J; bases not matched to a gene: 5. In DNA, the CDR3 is TGTGCCACTGCCGGGACAGGCTATGGCTACACCTTC. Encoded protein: CATAGTGYGYTF.

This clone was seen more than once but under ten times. This CDR3 is CASSEAAGGRGEQYF. The CDR3, as DNA: TGTGCCAGCAGTGAAGCGGCAGGGGGTAGAGGCGAGCAGTACTTC. The rearrangement links TRBV6-1 to TRBJ2-7, with TRBD1 matching over 7 bases. CDR3 size: 15 residues. The V gene's germline CDR1 is MNHNS and CDR2 SASEGT. The V segment lost 0 bases and the J segment 6 bases; nucleotides outside the gene matches: 8.

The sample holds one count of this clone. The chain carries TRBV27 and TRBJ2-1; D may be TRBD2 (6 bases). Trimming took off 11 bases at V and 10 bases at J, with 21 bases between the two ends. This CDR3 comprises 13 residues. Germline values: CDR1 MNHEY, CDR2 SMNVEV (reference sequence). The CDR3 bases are TGTGCCTTCCCGGGCCCCCTTCGGGGGGAGCAGTTCTTC. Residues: CAFPGPLRGEQFF.

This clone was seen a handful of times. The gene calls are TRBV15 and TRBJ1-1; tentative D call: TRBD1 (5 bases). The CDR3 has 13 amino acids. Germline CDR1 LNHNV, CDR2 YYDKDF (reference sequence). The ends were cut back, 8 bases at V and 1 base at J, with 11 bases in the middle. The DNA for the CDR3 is TGTGCCACCGGCCTTGGACAGAACACTGAAGCTTTCTTT. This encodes CATGLGQNTEAFF.

The DNA for the CDR3 is TGTGCCAGCAGGCCCCCAGGGGGCGTGGAGACCCAGTACTTC. As protein: CASRPPGGVETQYF. The chain recombines TRBV28 with TRBJ2-5; 8 nucleotides align to TRBD1. The length of the CDR3 is 14 residues. With 6 bases clipped from V and 5 bases from J, the junction kept 8 bases outside the gene matches. CDR1 is MDHEN, CDR2 SYDVKM, per germline. The variable domain in full, completed from reference TRBV28 and TRBJ2-5, reads DVKVTQSSRYLVKRTGEKVFLECVQDMDHENMFWYRQDPGLGLRLIYFSYDVKMKEKGDIPEGYSVSREKKERFSLILESASTNQTSMYLCASRPPGGVETQYFGPGTRLLVL.

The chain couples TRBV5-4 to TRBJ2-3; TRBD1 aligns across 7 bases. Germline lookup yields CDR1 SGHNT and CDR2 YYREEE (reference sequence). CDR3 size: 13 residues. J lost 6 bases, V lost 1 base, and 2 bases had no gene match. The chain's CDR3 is CASSLRGPDTQYF. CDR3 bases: TGTGCCAGCAGCTTGAGGGGGCCCGATACGCAGTATTTT.

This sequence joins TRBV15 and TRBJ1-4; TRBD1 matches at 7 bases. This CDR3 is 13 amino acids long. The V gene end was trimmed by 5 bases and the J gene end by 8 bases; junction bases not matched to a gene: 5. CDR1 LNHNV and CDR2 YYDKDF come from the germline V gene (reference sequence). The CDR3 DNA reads TGTGCCACCAGCCCGACAGGGAGGGAAAAACTGTTTTTT. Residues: CATSPTGREKLFF.

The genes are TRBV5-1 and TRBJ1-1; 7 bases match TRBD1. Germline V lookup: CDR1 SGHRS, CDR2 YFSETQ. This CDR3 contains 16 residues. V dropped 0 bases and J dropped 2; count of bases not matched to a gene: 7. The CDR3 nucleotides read TGCGCCAGCAGCTTGGTGTCGACAGGGCCCAACACTGAAGCTTTCTTT. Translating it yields CASSLVSTGPNTEAFF. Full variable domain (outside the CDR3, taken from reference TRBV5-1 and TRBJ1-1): KAGVTQTPRYLIKTRGQQVTLSCSPISGHRSVSWYQQTPGQGLQFLFEYFSETQRNKGNFPGRFSGRQFSNSRSEMNVSTLELGDSALYLCASSLVSTGPNTEAFFGQGTRLTVV.

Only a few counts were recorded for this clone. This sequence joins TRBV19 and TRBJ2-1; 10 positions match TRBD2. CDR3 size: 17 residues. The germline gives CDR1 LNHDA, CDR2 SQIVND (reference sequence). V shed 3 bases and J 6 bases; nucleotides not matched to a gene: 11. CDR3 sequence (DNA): TGTGCCAGTAGTATTGCGCCTCTAGCGGGAGTTCGCAATGAGCAGTTCTTC. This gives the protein CASSIAPLAGVRNEQFF.

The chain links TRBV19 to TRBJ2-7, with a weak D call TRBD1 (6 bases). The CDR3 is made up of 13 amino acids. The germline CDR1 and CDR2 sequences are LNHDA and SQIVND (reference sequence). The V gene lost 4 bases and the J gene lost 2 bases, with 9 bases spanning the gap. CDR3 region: CASSTGATYEQYF. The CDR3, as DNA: TGTGCCAGTAGTACAGGGGCTACCTACGAGCAGTACTTC.